This T cell receptor (beta chain) was identified in a study of a mutant IDH1 vaccine in newly diagnosed glioma. Study information: Vaccination was launched 4-6 weeks after radiotherapy alone, or with temozolomide cycles.

Time point in this sample: week 5, during vaccination. Doses of 300 ug of mutant IDH1 20-mer peptide were given with topical imiquimod. The donors' diagnosis was new WHO grade 3 or 4 astrocytoma that was IDH1-mutant and ATRX-lost. There are 14 residues in the CDR3. Germline trimming cut 6 bases from V and 6 bases from J; bases unmatched to any gene: 8. Germline-derived CDR1 and CDR2 are MNHEY and SVGAGI. This clone was seen only once. The antigen is undetermined. Assay: immunoSEQ multiplex PCR; the TCRdb copy retains only in-frame clones and omits some. The data show around 50,000 clones, about 90% seen once.

Material: PBMCs, obtained from a glioma patient whose treatment included an IDH1 peptide vaccine. The chain couples TRBV6-5 to TRBJ2-7, with TRBD1 matching over 10 bases. The sequence was collected from a woman in her forties with glioma. The CDR3 DNA is TGTGCCAGCAGCTCGACAGGGGGCGCGTCCGAGCAGTACTTC. Translating it yields CASSSTGGASEQYF.